The 23 T cell receptor beta chains below come from one sample, sequenced in a study of response to subunit inactivated influenza vaccine. Each CDR3 protein is one row after TCRdb ran MiXCR on the RT-PCR reads. The sample lists about 780,000 distinct CDR3 sequences, around 20% occurring once. The sequenced sample was PBMCs from blood, obtained more than 4 days after vaccination. These receptors all come from a man between 45 and 60 years old who received an inactivated influenza vaccine.

In DNA form, the CDR3 reads TGTGCCAGCAGCCCCCTCGGGAACTACAATGAGCAGTTCTTC. Translating gives CASSPLGNYNEQFF. The gene calls are TRBV14 and TRBJ2-1; TRBD2 might be the D (5 bases). The V end was cut by 4 bases, the J end by 3 bases, with 10 bases between. Germline values: CDR1 SGHDN, CDR2 FVKESK. There are 14 residues in the CDR3.

The sample holds a few counts of this clonotype. The chain combines TRBV20-1 with TRBJ1-2; no clear D. Between the trimmed V and J ends, which lost 3 bases and 3 bases, there was a span of 8 bases. Germline CDR1 reads DFQATT; CDR2 reads SNEGSKA (reference sequence). This CDR3 has 12 residues. In nucleotides, the CDR3 is TGCAGTGCTAGTGCGGTGCACTATGGCTACACCTTC. It encodes CSASAVHYGYTF.

This clonotype was counted at least ten times. The chain is built from TRBV4-2 and TRBJ2-5; 9 nucleotides align to TRBD1. Germline values: CDR1 LGHNA, CDR2 YNFKEQ. V was clipped by 4 bases and J by 1 base; unmatched bases: 7. The CDR3 has 16 amino acids. The CDR3 DNA reads TGTGCCAGCAGCCCTTTATCGGACAGGGGCCAAGAGACCCAGTACTTC. Protein sequence: CASSPLSDRGQETQYF.

This chain joins TRBV11-2 and TRBJ2-2; D remains ambiguous. CDR3 length: 12 amino acids. Per germline, CDR1 SGHAT and CDR2 FQNNGV. The V end lost 4 bases, the J end lost 6 bases, and 6 bases lay between the germline ends. CDR3 amino acids: CASSSWPGELFF. For the CDR3, the DNA is TGTGCCAGCAGCTCATGGCCCGGGGAGCTGTTTTTT.

V usage is TRBV5-1 and J usage is TRBJ2-7; 10 bases are shared with TRBD2. This CDR3 comprises 20 residues. With 2 bases clipped from V and 6 bases from J, the junction kept 23 bases outside the gene matches. Per germline, CDR1 SGHRS and CDR2 YFSETQ. The DNA of the CDR3 is TGCGCCAGCAGCTTTGTTCCGGGACTAGCGAAACCTAAGAACGTACTCGAGCAGTACTTC. It yields the protein CASSFVPGLAKPKNVLEQYF.

This sequence joins TRBV5-1 and TRBJ1-1; D not resolved. In germline, CDR1 is SGHRS, CDR2 YFSETQ. Trimming left V 0 bases short and J 3 bases short, with 9 bases between. This CDR3 comprises 14 residues. This chain's CDR3 is CASSLAGGYTEAFF. CDR3 sequence (DNA): TGCGCCAGCAGCTTGGCTGGAGGATACACTGAAGCTTTCTTT.

This clonotype was detected a few times. The chain couples TRBV15 to TRBJ2-1, with TRBD1 as a possible D gene (6 bases). Germline lookup yields CDR1 LNHNV and CDR2 YYDKDF (reference sequence). The CDR3 contains 19 residues. Deletions cut 3 bases from V and 5 bases from J, with 26 bases between. This chain's CDR3 is CATSSWGRFSPPPNNEQFF. The CDR3 nucleotides are TGTGCCACCAGCAGTTGGGGGCGCTTTTCCCCCCCCCCTAACAATGAGCAGTTCTTC.

V gene TRBV12-3 or TRBV12-4 combines with J gene TRBJ2-7; 9 nucleotides match TRBD1. The trim removed 6 bases at V and 4 bases at J, leaving 4 bases unmatched. The CDR3 is 13 residues long. This chain's CDR3 is CASRDRGIYEQYF. As DNA, the CDR3 is TGTGCCAGCAGGGACAGGGGAATATACGAGCAGTACTTC.

This clonotype was seen a handful of times. This chain links TRBV10-3 with TRBJ2-6; maybe TRBD2 (5 bases). V lost 2 bases to trimming and J lost 0 bases, with 11 bases between them. The CDR3 consists of 17 residues. Germline CDR1 reads ENHRY; CDR2 reads SYGVKD. In DNA form, the CDR3 reads TGTGCCATCAGTGAGGGGCGGGCGAGCTCTGGGGCCAACGTCCTGACTTTC. As protein: CAISEGRASSGANVLTF.

This chain uses TRBV5-1 with TRBJ2-3; 7 bases map to TRBD2. V shed 0 bases and J 2 bases; nucleotides not matched to a gene: 6. The V gene's germline CDR1 is SGHRS and CDR2 YFSETQ. The CDR3 extends over 16 amino acids. CDR3 in amino acids: CASSLALSGATDTQYF. The CDR3 coding sequence is TGCGCCAGCAGCTTGGCCCTCAGCGGGGCCACAGATACGCAGTATTTT.

The rearrangement links TRBV19 to TRBJ2-1; no clear D. CDR1 and CDR2 (germline): LNHDA, SQIVND (reference sequence). The CDR3 has 13 amino acids. V was clipped by 5 bases and J by 6 bases, with 11 bases between them. This CDR3 reads CASSLVQLNEQFF. CDR3 in DNA: TGTGCCAGTAGTCTGGTACAGCTCAATGAGCAGTTCTTC.

This clonotype showed up just a few times. This chain links TRBV7-2 with TRBJ2-1; 9 bases fit TRBD2. The germline CDR1 and CDR2 sequences are SGHTA and FQGNSA. The CDR3 has 15 amino acids. Trimming took 5 bases from V and 9 from J; bases not matched to a gene: 11. Here the CDR3 reads CASSPMFLAGIEQFF. CDR3 in DNA: TGTGCCAGCAGCCCGATGTTCCTAGCGGGAATTGAGCAGTTCTTC.

The CDR3 nucleotides read TGTGCCAGCAGCTTCACTCCGGGGGGGGCCTACGAGCAGTACTTC. The encoded protein is CASSFTPGGAYEQYF. The rearrangement uses TRBV7-2 and TRBJ2-7, with 8 bases matching TRBD2. Germline CDR1 and CDR2: SGHTA and FQGNSA. Trimming took 3 bases from V and 2 from J; bases not matched to a gene: 6. This CDR3 contains 15 residues.

The genes are TRBV10-2 and TRBJ2-7, with D perhaps TRBD2 (5 bases). This CDR3 contains 15 residues. The V and J ends lost 1 base and 1 base respectively, with 11 bases between them. Germline CDR1 reads WSHSY; CDR2 reads SAAADI. The CDR3 region is CASSELARVSYEQYF. Here the CDR3 DNA reads TGCGCCAGCAGTGAGTTGGCGCGGGTATCCTACGAGCAGTACTTC.

V and J are TRBV7-6 and TRBJ2-1, with 14 positions matching TRBD2. Germline V CDR1 and CDR2: SGHVS, FNYEAQ. Trimming at V came to 5 bases and at J to 8 bases, leaving 5 bases not matched to a gene. The CDR3 has 15 residues. This chain's CDR3 is CASSLTSGRAHEQFF. The CDR3 DNA follows: TGTGCCAGCAGCCTGACTAGCGGGAGGGCGCATGAGCAGTTCTTC.

This chain links TRBV7-2 with TRBJ2-3; D gene ambiguous. V was clipped by 4 bases and J by 2 bases, with 13 bases between them. This CDR3 is 15 amino acids long. From germline, CDR1 is SGHTA and CDR2 FQGNSA. CDR3 loop: CASSSRRRSTDTQYF. DNA for the CDR3: TGTGCCAGCAGCTCCAGACGGCGATCCACAGATACGCAGTATTTT.

The chain uses TRBV12-3 or TRBV12-4 and TRBJ1-1; D is perhaps TRBD1 (5 bases). V was trimmed by 4 bases and J by 7 bases, leaving 10 bases between them. CDR3 length: 12 amino acids. In DNA form, the CDR3 reads TGTGCCAGCAGTTCTCCAGGGTTTGAAGCTTTCTTT. Translated: CASSSPGFEAFF.

This clonotype has a handful of counts. The gene calls are TRBV9 and TRBJ2-5; a possible D gene is TRBD2 (6 bases). CDR1 SGDLS and CDR2 YYNGEE come from the germline V gene. This CDR3 region has 16 residues. With 0 bases removed from V and 2 bases from J, the gap between germline ends came to 14 bases. The CDR3 reads CASSVGRAIAQETQYF. CDR3 nucleotide sequence: TGTGCCAGCAGCGTAGGGAGGGCTATTGCTCAAGAGACCCAGTACTTC.

The gene calls are TRBV20-1 and TRBJ1-1; no firm D call. Germline V lookup: CDR1 DFQATT, CDR2 SNEGSKA (reference sequence). This CDR3 comprises 12 residues. The ends were cut back, 6 bases at V and 5 bases at J, with 13 bases in the middle. CDR3 DNA sequence: TGCAGTGCCACAGCTTCTTGGACTGAAGCTTTCTTT. Translating it yields CSATASWTEAFF.

Only a few counts were recorded for this clonotype. This chain joins TRBV4-1 and TRBJ2-5; D call uncertain. V lost 0 bases to trimming and J lost 3 bases, with 8 bases between them. The CDR3 is made up of 14 amino acids. Germline V lookup: CDR1 MGHRA, CDR2 YSYEKL. The CDR3 DNA sequence: TGCGCCAGCAGCCAAGAATCTGGGGAAGAGACCCAGTACTTC. It yields the protein CASSQESGEETQYF.

This chain links TRBV11-2 with TRBJ2-3; TRBD2 is a possible D gene (5 bases). Trimming removed 1 base from V and 4 bases from J, with 12 bases in between. Germline V lookup: CDR1 SGHAT, CDR2 FQNNGV. The CDR3 covers 15 residues. CDR3 sequence reads: CASSLVGGLADTQYF. The CDR3 DNA follows: TGTGCCAGCAGCTTAGTCGGCGGACTCGCAGATACGCAGTATTTT.

Only a few counts were recorded for this clonotype. This chain joins TRBV28 and TRBJ2-3; either TRBD1 or TRBD2 may supply D (6 bases each). CDR1 MDHEN and CDR2 SYDVKM come from the germline V gene. The CDR3 consists of 16 residues. V was pared by 1 base and J by 3 bases, with 14 bases between. For the CDR3, the DNA is TGTGCCAGCAGTTTATCCCCGGGAGACAGGACAGATACGCAGTATTTT. Its protein is CASSLSPGDRTDTQYF.

CDR3 sequence: CASSYESGGIYEQYF. The CDR3 bases are TGTGCCAGCAGTTACGAGTCCGGGGGAATCTACGAGCAGTACTTC. V is TRBV6-5 and J is TRBJ2-7; possibly TRBD2 for D (6 bases). CDR3 length equals 15 residues. Trimming pared 2 bases from V and 3 bases from J, leaving 14 bases between. Germline values: CDR1 MNHEY, CDR2 SVGAGI.